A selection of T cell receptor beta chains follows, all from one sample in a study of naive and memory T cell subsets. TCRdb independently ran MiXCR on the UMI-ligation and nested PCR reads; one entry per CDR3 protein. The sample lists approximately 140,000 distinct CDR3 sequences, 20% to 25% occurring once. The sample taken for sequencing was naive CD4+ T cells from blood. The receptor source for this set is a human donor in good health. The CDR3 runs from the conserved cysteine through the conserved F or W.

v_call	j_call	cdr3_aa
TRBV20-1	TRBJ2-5	CSARPRTSVAETQYF
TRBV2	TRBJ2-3	CASSVRLAADTQYF
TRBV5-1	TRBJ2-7	CASSLGQGNEQYF
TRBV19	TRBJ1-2	CASRPGQYRFNYGYTF
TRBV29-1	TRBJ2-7	CSVSKWDEQYF
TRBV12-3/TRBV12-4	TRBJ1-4	CASSLYEVGEKLFF
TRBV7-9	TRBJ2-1	CASRNIAGGANEQFF
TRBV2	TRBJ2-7	CASSERTGPYEQYF
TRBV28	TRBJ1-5	CASSREAHSNQPQHF
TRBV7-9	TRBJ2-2	CASSGELAAGELFF
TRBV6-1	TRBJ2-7	CASSTGDFEQYF
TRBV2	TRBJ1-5	CASSPDRDQPQHF
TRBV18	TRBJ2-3	CATNLQRGSDTQYF
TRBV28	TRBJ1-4	CASSFPGSTTNEKLFF
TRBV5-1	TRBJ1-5	CASSLDNPRQPQHF
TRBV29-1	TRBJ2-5	CSVTINQETQYF
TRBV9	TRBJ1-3	CASSETGHSGNTIYF
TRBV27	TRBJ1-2	CASSLLSGGYGYTF
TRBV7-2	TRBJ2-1	CASSIFEGEQFF
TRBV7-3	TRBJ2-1	CASSSKAGTGNNEQFF
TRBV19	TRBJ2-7	CASSISGIPYEQYF
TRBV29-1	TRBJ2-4	CSVEWQSRTSGNLAKNIQYF
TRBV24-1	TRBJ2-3	CATSDWDKSTDTQYF
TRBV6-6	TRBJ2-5	CASSGLSQYF
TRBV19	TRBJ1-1	CASRTGGAVGEAFF
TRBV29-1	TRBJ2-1	CSVKAGVSEQFF
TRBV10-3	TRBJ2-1	CAIMGVQGYNEQFF
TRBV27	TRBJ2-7	CASSIAGSTYEQYF
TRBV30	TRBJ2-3	CAWTPSGFGTQYF
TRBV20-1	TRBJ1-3	CSALRGTSGNTIYF
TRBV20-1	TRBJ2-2	CSTYTRSGELFF
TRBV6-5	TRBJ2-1	CASSYRTVSSYNEQFF
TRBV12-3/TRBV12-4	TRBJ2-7	CASSFRDRGREQYF
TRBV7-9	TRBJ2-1	CASSLGSGPNNEQFF
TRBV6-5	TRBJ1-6	CASRLDRRRDSPLHF
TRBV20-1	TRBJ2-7	CSARGGLAGGEQYF
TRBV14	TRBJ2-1	CASSQTRVLRSEQFF
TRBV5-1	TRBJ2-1	CASSKDRAYNEQFF
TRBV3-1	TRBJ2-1	CASSPGLGGDEQFF
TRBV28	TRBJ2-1	CATHSGRKGNEQFF
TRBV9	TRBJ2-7	CASSVATGVAYEQYF
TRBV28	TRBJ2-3	CASSLVGRRDTQYF
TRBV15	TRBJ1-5	CATSRTGGSNQPQHF
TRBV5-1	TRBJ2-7	CASSVAGERGEQYF
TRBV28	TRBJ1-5	CASIKRSNQPQHF
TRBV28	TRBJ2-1	CASSFAGAPFNEQFF
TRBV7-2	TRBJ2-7	CASSPRTRPSEQYF
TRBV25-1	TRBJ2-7	CASSGDSYEQYF
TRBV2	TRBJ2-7	CASSEPGPRTSYEQYF
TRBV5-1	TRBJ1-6	CASSSTTTGGVGNSPLHF
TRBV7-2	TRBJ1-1	CASSLRAQRNTEAFF
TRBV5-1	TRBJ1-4	CASSLGGQLEKLFF